These T cell receptor beta chains were read from a single sample in a study of Ad26.COV2.S vaccination and SARS-CoV-2 variants. This table comes from immunoSEQ multiplex PCR, and its TCRdb copy is limited to in-frame clones, with some not included. The data show 350,000 to 400,000 clones, with about nine tenths seen just once and around 2% held by the top ten. This material consisted of peripheral blood, taken in a trial of Ad26.COV2.S vaccine versus placebo. The receptors were gathered from a person between 18 and 65 years old who received the Ad26.COV2.S COVID-19 vaccine or a placebo. The CDR3 runs from the conserved cysteine through the conserved F or W. A D gene is named only where the DNA matches it firmly. A row's size may be missing; if present it is once, few, many or a size class.

v_gene,d_gene,abundance,j_gene,CDR3nt,CDR3aa
TRBV7-2,NA,NA,TRBJ2-1,TGTGCCAGCAGCGTGGGCTTCCCCTACAATGAGCAGTTCTTC,CASSVGFPYNEQFF
TRBV13,TRBD1,NA,TRBJ1-2,TGTGCCAGCAGCTCAAGGACAGGGCGCTATGGCTACACCTTC,CASSSRTGRYGYTF
TRBV7-7,NA,NA,TRBJ2-5,TGTGCTAGCAGCTTAGGGGTGAAAGAGACCCAGTACTTC,CASSLGVKETQYF
TRBV14,TRBD1,NA,TRBJ1-1,TGTGCCAGCAGCCCCATGGGACAGGGAGTCATGAACACTGAAGCTTTCTTT,CASSPMGQGVMNTEAFF
TRBV11-1,TRBD2,once,TRBJ2-1,TGTGCCAGCAGCATCGAAGGACTAGCGCAGTACAATGAGCAGTTCTTC,CASSIEGLAQYNEQFF
TRBV9,NA,NA,TRBJ1-2,TGTGCCAGCAGTCGGGTTAACTATGGCTACACCTTC,CASSRVNYGYTF
TRBV3-1/TRBV3-2,TRBD2,NA,TRBJ2-2,TGTGCCAGCAGCAAGGCAGGGCTAGCGGGATCCGGGGAGCTGTTTTTT,CASSKAGLAGSGELFF
TRBV28,NA,NA,TRBJ2-7,TGTGCCAGCAGCAACTATTGGTACGAGCAGTACTTC,CASSNYWYEQYF
TRBV24-1,NA,NA,TRBJ2-1,TGTGCCACCAGTGATCCGGACTATCTATACAATGAGCAGTTCTTC,CATSDPDYLYNEQFF
TRBV3-1/TRBV3-2,NA,NA,TRBJ1-2,TGTGCCAGCAGCCAAGCAGACTATGGCTACACCTTC,CASSQADYGYTF